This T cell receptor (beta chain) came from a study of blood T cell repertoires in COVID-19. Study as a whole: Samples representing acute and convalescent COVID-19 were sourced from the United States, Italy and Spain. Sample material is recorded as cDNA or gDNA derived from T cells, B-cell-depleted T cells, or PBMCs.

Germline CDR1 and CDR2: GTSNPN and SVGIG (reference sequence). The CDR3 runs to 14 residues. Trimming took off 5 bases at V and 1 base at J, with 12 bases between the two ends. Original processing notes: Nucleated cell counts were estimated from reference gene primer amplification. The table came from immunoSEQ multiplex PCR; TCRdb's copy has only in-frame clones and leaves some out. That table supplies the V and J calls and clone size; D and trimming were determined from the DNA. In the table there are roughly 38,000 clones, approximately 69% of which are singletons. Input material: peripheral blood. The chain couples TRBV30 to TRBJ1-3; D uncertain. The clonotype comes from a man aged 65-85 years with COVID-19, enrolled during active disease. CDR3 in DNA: TGTGCCTGGTGCCCGGCGGCTTCTGGAAACACCATATATTTT. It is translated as CAWCPAASGNTIYF.